A single sample gave rise to the 24 T cell receptor beta chains below, sequenced in a study of shared clonotypes between healthy human individuals. The naive CD8 population came from CD45RO-negative cells selected for CCR7, without terminally differentiated effector memory CD45RA+ cells. The data were produced by immunoSEQ multiplex PCR, yet TCRdb's version contains in-frame clones alone and is incomplete. This sample has 2 million to 2.5 million clones, with approximately 94% found just once. Sequenced: naive CD8+ T cells sorted from blood. Receptor source: a man between 18 and 29 years old in good health.

V is TRBV28 and J is TRBJ1-5; unclear D gene. The CDR3 runs to 14 residues. Trimming removed 4 bases from V and 7 bases from J, with 14 bases in between. Germline loops: CDR1 MDHEN, CDR2 SYDVKM. The CDR3: CASSYESREQPQHF. As DNA, the CDR3 is TGTGCCAGCAGTTACGAAAGCCGAGAACAGCCCCAGCATTTT.

Comment on this clone: Other DNA sequences in the sample encode the same CDR3. The rearrangement uses TRBV9 and TRBJ1-5, with D tentatively TRBD1 (6 bases). Germline values: CDR1 SGDLS, CDR2 YYNGEE. The CDR3 spans 15 residues. Trimming pared 0 bases from V and 4 bases from J, leaving 11 bases between. Written as DNA, the CDR3 is TGTGCCAGCAGCGTAGGAGGGGGGGGTAATCAGCCCCAGCATTTT. As protein: CASSVGGGGNQPQHF.

The rearrangement links TRBV6-1 to TRBJ2-1, with 9 bases aligning to TRBD2. The CDR3 covers 12 residues. Germline V gene sequence: CDR1 MNHNS, CDR2 SASEGT. The CDR3 coding sequence is TGTATAGTAGCGGGGGCCTACAATGAGCAGTTCTTC. Protein: CIVAGAYNEQFF.

In regard to this clone: The junction shows a germline mismatch at one end, possibly a read error. This chain links TRBV6-6 with TRBJ2-7; TRBD2 is a possible D gene (6 bases). The CDR3 spans 12 residues. Germline V gene sequence: CDR1 MNHNY, CDR2 SVGAGI (reference sequence). The CDR3 DNA reads as TGTGCCAGCAGACAAGACGGGCGGGGAGGTCGTTTC. Protein sequence: CASRQDGRGGRF.

Concerning this clone: In the same sample, other DNA sequences code for this CDR3. The chain links TRBV6-5 to TRBJ1-1; 8 positions match TRBD1. This CDR3 is 14 amino acids long. V shed 6 bases and J 3 bases; nucleotides not matched to a gene: 6. Per the germline V gene, CDR1 is MNHEY and CDR2 is SVGAGI. The CDR3 bases are TGTGCCAGCAGACCGACAGGGGCGGACACTGAAGCTTTCTTT. It codes for CASRPTGADTEAFF.

In this sample, this clone turned up a few times. Other DNA sequences in this sample translate to the same CDR3. The genes are TRBV11-2 and TRBJ2-7, with D possibly called TRBD1 or TRBD2 (5 bases each). Germline loops: CDR1 SGHAT, CDR2 FQNNGV. Trimming removed 1 base at V and 2 bases at J, with 12 bases between. The CDR3 is 15 amino acids. CDR3 amino acids: CASSLVGTGTYEQYF. The CDR3 DNA sequence: TGTGCCAGCAGCTTAGTTGGGACGGGAACCTACGAGCAGTACTTC.

The CDR3 DNA reads TGCAGCGTTGAAGATCTTTCCCCTGCGACTAGCGGGAGCTACGAGCAGTACTTC. Its protein is CSVEDLSPATSGSYEQYF. The chain joins TRBV29-1 to TRBJ2-7; 12 bases are shared with TRBD2. Germline V gene lookup returns CDR1 SQVTM and CDR2 ANQGSEA. Germline trimming cut 0 bases from V and 3 bases from J; bases unmatched to any gene: 12. CDR3 length: 18 residues.

The rearrangement uses TRBV14 and TRBJ2-7; D is unresolved. With 2 bases removed from V and 3 bases from J, the gap between germline ends came to 8 bases. Germline V lookup: CDR1 SGHDN, CDR2 FVKESK. This CDR3 comprises 13 residues. This CDR3 reads CASSQLGNYEQYF. The DNA for the CDR3 is TGTGCCAGCAGCCAACTAGGAAACTACGAGCAGTACTTC.

CDR3 in amino acids: CASSIWTGNGYTF. CDR3 nucleotides: TGTGCCAGTAGTATCTGGACAGGGAATGGCTACACCTTC. V gene TRBV19 combines with J gene TRBJ1-2; 8 bases map to TRBD1. Trimming cost V 3 bases and J 6 bases; bases outside gene matches: 3. This CDR3 comprises 13 residues. From germline, CDR1 is LNHDA and CDR2 SQIVND (reference sequence).

Details on this clone: Other DNA variants within this sample encode the same CDR3. V usage is TRBV19 and J usage is TRBJ2-7, with D unresolved. V was trimmed by 5 bases and J by 1 base, leaving 9 bases between them. The CDR3 contains 13 residues. Germline assignment: CDR1 LNHDA and CDR2 SQIVND (reference sequence). The CDR3 reads CASSGQISYEQYF. CDR3 DNA: TGTGCCAGTAGTGGTCAGATTTCCTACGAGCAGTACTTC.

This chain connects TRBV7-2 to TRBJ2-3; the D gene could be TRBD1 or TRBD2 (5 bases each). Trimming left V 6 bases short and J 0 bases short, with 10 bases between. From germline, CDR1 is SGHTA and CDR2 FQGNSA. The CDR3 sequence is 14 residues long. In DNA form, the CDR3 reads TGTGCCAGCAGTGGGTGGGGGAGCACAGATACGCAGTATTTT. Protein: CASSGWGSTDTQYF.

The CDR3 DNA reads as TGCGCCAGCAGCCAAGATGTCGTAACGGGGGCCTACAATGAGCAGTTCTTC. It codes for CASSQDVVTGAYNEQFF. The chain joins TRBV4-3 to TRBJ2-1; D may be TRBD2 (6 bases). The CDR3 runs to 17 residues. From germline, CDR1 is LGHNA and CDR2 YSLEER. The ends were cut back, 0 bases at V and 2 bases at J, with 14 bases in the middle.

The gene calls are TRBV6-1 and TRBJ1-2; perhaps TRBD1 as D (6 bases). Per germline, CDR1 MNHNS and CDR2 SASEGT. V was cut by 2 bases and J by 4 bases, with 11 bases left in between. The CDR3 loop spans 14 amino acids. CDR3 in amino acids: CASSEIGQFYGYTF. Written as DNA, the CDR3 is TGTGCCAGCAGTGAAATTGGACAGTTCTATGGCTACACCTTC.

The chain carries TRBV7-9 and TRBJ2-3; perhaps TRBD2 as D (5 bases). Looked up from germline, CDR1 is SEHNR and CDR2 is FQNEAQ (reference sequence). The CDR3 spans 14 residues. V was cut by 1 base and J by 5 bases, with 10 bases left in between. The CDR3 nucleotides read TGTGCCAGCAGCTTAGAACTAGTGGGAGATACGCAGTATTTT. It specifies CASSLELVGDTQYF.

With respect to this clone: The same CDR3 is also encoded by other DNA sequences in this sample. This chain links TRBV7-9 with TRBJ1-5; the D is unclear. The CDR3 contains 12 residues. Germline lookup yields CDR1 SEHNR and CDR2 FQNEAQ (reference sequence). Trimming removed 1 base from V and 7 bases from J, with 5 bases in between. The CDR3 sequence: CASSLGEQPQHF. The DNA of the CDR3 is TGTGCCAGCAGCTTAGGCGAACAGCCCCAGCATTTT.

Details on this clone: In the same sample, other DNA sequences code for this CDR3. This rearrangement joins TRBV27 to TRBJ2-2, with D uncertain. Germline-derived CDR1 and CDR2 are MNHEY and SMNVEV (reference sequence). This CDR3 comprises 13 residues. Trimming stripped 5 bases from V and 5 bases from J, with 9 bases between. The CDR3 nucleotides read TGTGCCAGCAGTCTGTCCTCTACCGGGGAGCTGTTTTTT. Protein product: CASSLSSTGELFF.

A note on this clone: This sample includes further DNA sequences coding for the same CDR3. The chain's CDR3 is CASSSYRGADTQYF. DNA of the CDR3: TGTGCCAGCAGTTCGTACAGGGGGGCAGATACGCAGTATTTT. The chain is built from TRBV28 and TRBJ2-3, with 8 bases fitting TRBD1. V was pared by 4 bases and J by 4 bases, with 4 bases of the junction left unmatched. This CDR3 comprises 14 residues. The germline CDR1 and CDR2 sequences are MDHEN and SYDVKM.

This chain uses TRBV13 with TRBJ1-1; no reliable D call. The CDR3 is made up of 13 amino acids. The germline gives CDR1 PRHDT, CDR2 FYEKMQ (reference sequence). The V end lost 5 bases, the J end lost 7 bases, and 14 bases lay between the germline ends. Here the CDR3 reads CASSLTKKSEAFF. In DNA, the CDR3 is TGTGCCAGCAGCCTTACTAAAAAGAGTGAAGCTTTCTTT.

This sequence joins TRBV4-1 and TRBJ2-1, with D perhaps TRBD1 or TRBD2 (5 bases each). Trimming removed 3 bases at V and 2 bases at J, with 8 bases between. Germline loops: CDR1 MGHRA, CDR2 YSYEKL. There are 14 residues in the CDR3. The CDR3 DNA reads TGCGCCAGCAGCCAGCCGGGACCCTACAATGAGCAGTTCTTC. Translation gives CASSQPGPYNEQFF.

The CDR3 protein is CASSKESSGNTIYF. The CDR3 nucleotides read TGCGCCAGCAGTAAGGAGAGCTCTGGAAACACCATATATTTT. This chain uses TRBV10-1 with TRBJ1-3, with unresolved D. Trimming stripped 5 bases from V and 0 bases from J, with 8 bases between. Germline-derived CDR1 and CDR2 are WNHNN and SYGVQD (reference sequence). CDR3 length: 14 residues.

V gene TRBV7-8 combines with J gene TRBJ2-1; 16 bases are shared with TRBD2. The CDR3 runs to 17 residues. Germline V gene data show CDR1 as SGHVS and CDR2 as FQNEAQ. Trimming cost V 5 bases and J 2 bases; bases outside gene matches: 3. For the CDR3, the DNA is TGTGCCAGCAGCCAGGGACTAGCGGGAGGGCCCTACAATGAGCAGTTCTTC. This codes for CASSQGLAGGPYNEQFF.

The chain joins TRBV4-1 to TRBJ1-6; the D is unclear. The CDR3 consists of 15 residues. The germline V gene encodes CDR1 MGHRA and CDR2 YSYEKL. V lost 0 bases, J lost 9 bases, and 12 bases lay in between. CDR3 protein: CASSQDYRSGSPLHF. DNA of the CDR3: TGCGCCAGCAGCCAAGATTATCGGTCGGGTTCACCCCTCCACTTT.

In its sample, this clone was seen once. The V call is TRBV28, the J call TRBJ2-1; D possibly matches TRBD1 or TRBD2 (5 bases each). Germline-derived CDR1 and CDR2 are MDHEN and SYDVKM. Between the trimmed V and J ends, which lost 5 bases and 0 bases, there was a span of 14 bases. The CDR3 is 16 residues long. The DNA of the CDR3 is TGTGCCAGCAGTATCCTGGGGACGACCTCCTACAATGAGCAGTTCTTC. Translating gives CASSILGTTSYNEQFF.

This clone was seen only once. The chain is built from TRBV7-9 and TRBJ2-7; no clear D gene. Germline assignment: CDR1 SEHNR and CDR2 FQNEAQ (reference sequence). The ends were cut back, 5 bases at V and 0 bases at J, with 14 bases in the middle. The length of the CDR3 is 15 residues. The CDR3 nucleotides are TGTGCCAGCAGCCTAAGGTACGGTCTCTCCTACGAGCAGTACTTC. This sequence encodes CASSLRYGLSYEQYF.